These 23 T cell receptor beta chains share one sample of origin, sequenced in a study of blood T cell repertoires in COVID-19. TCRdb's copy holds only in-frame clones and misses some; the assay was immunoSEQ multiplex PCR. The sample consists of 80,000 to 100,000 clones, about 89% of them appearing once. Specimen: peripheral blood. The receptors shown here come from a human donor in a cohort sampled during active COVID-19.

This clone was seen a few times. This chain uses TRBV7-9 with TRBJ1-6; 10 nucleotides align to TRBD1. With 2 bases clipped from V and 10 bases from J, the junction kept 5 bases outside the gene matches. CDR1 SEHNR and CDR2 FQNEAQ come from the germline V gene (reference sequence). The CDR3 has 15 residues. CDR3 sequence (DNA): TGTGCCAGCAGCTTACGGGACAGGGGAACGTCACCCCTCCACTTT. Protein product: CASSLRDRGTSPLHF.

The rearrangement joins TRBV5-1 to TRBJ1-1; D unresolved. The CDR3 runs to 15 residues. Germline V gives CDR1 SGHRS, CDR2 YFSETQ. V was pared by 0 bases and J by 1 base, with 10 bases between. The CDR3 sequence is CASSLAGGGNTEAFF. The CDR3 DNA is TGCGCCAGCAGCTTGGCCGGTGGTGGGAACACTGAAGCTTTCTTT.

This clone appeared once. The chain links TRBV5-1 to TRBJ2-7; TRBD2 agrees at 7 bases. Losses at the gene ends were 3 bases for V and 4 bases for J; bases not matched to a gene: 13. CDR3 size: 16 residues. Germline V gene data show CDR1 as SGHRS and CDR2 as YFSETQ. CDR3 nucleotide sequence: TGCGCCAGCAGCTGGGGTGGAGGGAGGGGCCCGTACGAGCAGTACTTC. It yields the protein CASSWGGGRGPYEQYF.

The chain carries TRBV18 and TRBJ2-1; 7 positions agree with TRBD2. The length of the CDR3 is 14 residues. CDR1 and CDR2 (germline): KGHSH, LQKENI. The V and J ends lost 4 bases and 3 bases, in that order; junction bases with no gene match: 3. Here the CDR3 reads CASSRASGYNEQFF. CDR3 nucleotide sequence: TGTGCCAGCTCACGGGCTAGCGGCTACAATGAGCAGTTCTTC.

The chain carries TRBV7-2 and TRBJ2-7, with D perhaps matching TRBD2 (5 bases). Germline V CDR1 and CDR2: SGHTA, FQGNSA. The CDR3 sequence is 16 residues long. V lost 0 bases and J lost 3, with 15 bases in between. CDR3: CASSLARAREGYEQYF. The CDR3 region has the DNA TGTGCCAGCAGCTTAGCGCGTGCGAGGGAAGGCTACGAGCAGTACTTC. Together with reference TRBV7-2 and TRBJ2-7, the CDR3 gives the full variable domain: GAGVSQSPSNKVTEKGKDVELRCDPISGHTALYWYRQSLGQGLEFLIYFQGNSAPDKSGLPSDRFSAERTGGSVSTLTIQRTQQEDSAVYLCASSLARAREGYEQYFGPGTRLTVT.

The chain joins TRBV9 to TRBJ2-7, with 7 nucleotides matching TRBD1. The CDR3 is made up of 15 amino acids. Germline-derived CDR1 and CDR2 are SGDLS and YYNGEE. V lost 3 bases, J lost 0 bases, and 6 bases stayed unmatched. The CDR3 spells CASSARQGSSYEQYF. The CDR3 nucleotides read TGTGCCAGCAGCGCACGACAGGGAAGCTCCTACGAGCAGTACTTC. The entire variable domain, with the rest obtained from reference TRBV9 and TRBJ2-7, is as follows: DSGVTQTPKHLITATGQRVTLRCSPRSGDLSVYWYQQSLDQGLQFLIQYYNGEERAKGNILERFSAQQFPDLHSELNLSSLELGDSALYFCASSARQGSSYEQYFGPGTRLTVT.

This CDR3 reads CASSLRFGSYSYNEQFF. The DNA of the CDR3 is TGTGCCAGCAGCTTGAGGTTCGGTTCCTACTCCTACAATGAGCAGTTCTTC. V and J are TRBV11-2 and TRBJ2-1; D is uncertain. V lost 3 bases, J lost 0 bases, and 15 bases lay in between. This CDR3 has 17 residues. Germline V gives CDR1 SGHAT, CDR2 FQNNGV.

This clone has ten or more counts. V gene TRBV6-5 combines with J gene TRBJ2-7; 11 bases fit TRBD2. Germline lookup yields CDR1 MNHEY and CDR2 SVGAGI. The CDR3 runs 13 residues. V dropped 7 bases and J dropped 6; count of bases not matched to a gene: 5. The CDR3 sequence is CASTASGRSEQYF. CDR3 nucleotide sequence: TGTGCCAGCACGGCTAGCGGGAGGAGCGAGCAGTACTTC.

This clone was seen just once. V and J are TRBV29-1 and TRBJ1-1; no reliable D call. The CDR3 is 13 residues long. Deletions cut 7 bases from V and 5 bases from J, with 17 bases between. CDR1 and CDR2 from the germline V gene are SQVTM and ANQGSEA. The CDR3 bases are TGCAGCGCCGGAAGAGGGTCCGGAACTGAAGCTTTCTTT. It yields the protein CSAGRGSGTEAFF.

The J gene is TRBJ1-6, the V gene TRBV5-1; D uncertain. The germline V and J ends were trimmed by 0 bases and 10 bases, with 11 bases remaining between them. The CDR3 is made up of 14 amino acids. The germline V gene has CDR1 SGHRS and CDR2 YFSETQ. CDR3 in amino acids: CASSLESSGSPLHF. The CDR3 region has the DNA TGCGCCAGCAGCTTGGAGTCGAGCGGCTCACCCCTCCACTTT.

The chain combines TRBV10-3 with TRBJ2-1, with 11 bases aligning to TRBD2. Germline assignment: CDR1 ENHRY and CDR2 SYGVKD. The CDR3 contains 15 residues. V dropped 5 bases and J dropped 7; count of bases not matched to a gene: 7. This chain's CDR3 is CAISTGTSGLNEQFF. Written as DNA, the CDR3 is TGTGCCATCAGTACCGGGACTAGCGGTTTGAATGAGCAGTTCTTC.

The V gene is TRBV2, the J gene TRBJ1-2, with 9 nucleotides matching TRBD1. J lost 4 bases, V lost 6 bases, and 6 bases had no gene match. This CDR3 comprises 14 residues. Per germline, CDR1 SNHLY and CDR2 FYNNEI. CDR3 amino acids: CASRVGQGIYGYTF. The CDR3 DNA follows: TGTGCCAGCAGGGTGGGACAGGGCATCTATGGCTACACCTTC.

In DNA, the CDR3 is TGTGCCAGCAGCCAAGATCTGAGGGCGAACACTGAAGCTTTCTTT. Translating it yields CASSQDLRANTEAFF. The chain recombines TRBV4-2 with TRBJ1-1; D gene uncertain. Germline V gene data show CDR1 as LGHNA and CDR2 as YNFKEQ. Trimming removed 0 bases from V and 1 base from J, with 9 bases in between. The CDR3 is made up of 15 amino acids.

The CDR3 region has the DNA TGCAGCGTTCGGGGAGCGGGAGGGGACACAGATACGCAGTATTTT. Translation gives CSVRGAGGDTDTQYF. The chain links TRBV29-1 to TRBJ2-3; 10 bases fit TRBD2. The CDR3 extends over 15 amino acids. The J segment lost 2 bases and the V segment lost 5 bases, leaving 7 bases of the junction unmatched. CDR1 and CDR2 from the germline V gene are SQVTM and ANQGSEA.

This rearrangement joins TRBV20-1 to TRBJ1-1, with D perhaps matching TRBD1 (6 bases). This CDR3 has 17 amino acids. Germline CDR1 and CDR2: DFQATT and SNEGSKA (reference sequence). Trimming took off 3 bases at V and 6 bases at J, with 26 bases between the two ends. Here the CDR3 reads CSASKSLARGRFAEAFF. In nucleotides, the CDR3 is TGCAGTGCTAGTAAGTCGTTGGCCAGGGGAAGGTTTGCTGAAGCTTTCTTT.

The CDR3 bases are TGTGCCAGCAGCTTAATAGGACAGGGGGCGATTGATGGCTACACCTTC. Its protein product is CASSLIGQGAIDGYTF. The chain carries TRBV7-2 and TRBJ1-2; 11 nucleotides agree with TRBD1. From germline, CDR1 is SGHTA and CDR2 FQGNSA. V lost 2 bases to trimming and J lost 6 bases; unmatched junction nucleotides: 8. The CDR3 length is 16 residues. The entire variable domain, with the rest obtained from reference TRBV7-2 and TRBJ1-2, is as follows: GAGVSQSPSNKVTEKGKDVELRCDPISGHTALYWYRQSLGQGLEFLIYFQGNSAPDKSGLPSDRFSAERTGGSVSTLTIQRTQQEDSAVYLCASSLIGQGAIDGYTFGSGTRLTVV.

CDR3 bases: TGTGCCAGCTCACCCCGACAGGGGGCGGGGTATGAGCAGTTCTTC. Residues: CASSPRQGAGYEQFF. The V call is TRBV18, the J call TRBJ2-1, with 10 bases lining up with TRBD1. The CDR3 totals 15 residues. Germline lookup yields CDR1 KGHSH and CDR2 LQKENI. The V gene end was trimmed by 3 bases and the J gene end by 8 bases; junction bases not matched to a gene: 7.

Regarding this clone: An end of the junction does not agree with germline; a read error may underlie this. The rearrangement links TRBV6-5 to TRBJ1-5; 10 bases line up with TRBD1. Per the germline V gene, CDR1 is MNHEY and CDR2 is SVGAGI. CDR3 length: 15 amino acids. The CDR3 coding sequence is TGTGCCAGCAGCCCGGGACAGGGGAGCAGTCAGCCCCAGCATTTT. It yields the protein CASSPGQGSSQPQHF.

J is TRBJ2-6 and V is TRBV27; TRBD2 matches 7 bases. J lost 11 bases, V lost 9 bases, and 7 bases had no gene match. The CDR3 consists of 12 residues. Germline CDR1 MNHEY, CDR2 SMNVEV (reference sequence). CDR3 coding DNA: TGTGCCAGTTGGGGAGGGCAAGACGTCCTGACTTTC. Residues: CASWGGQDVLTF.

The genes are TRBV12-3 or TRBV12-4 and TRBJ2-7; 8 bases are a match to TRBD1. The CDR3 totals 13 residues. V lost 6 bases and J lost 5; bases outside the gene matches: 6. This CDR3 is CASRRTGSNEQYF. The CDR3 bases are TGTGCCAGCAGGAGGACAGGGTCGAACGAGCAGTACTTC.

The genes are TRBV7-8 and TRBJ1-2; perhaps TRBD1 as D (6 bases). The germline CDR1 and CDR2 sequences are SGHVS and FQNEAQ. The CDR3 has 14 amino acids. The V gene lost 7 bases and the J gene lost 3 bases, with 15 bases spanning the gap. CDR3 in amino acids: CASTRGREYYGYTF. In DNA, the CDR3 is TGTGCCAGCACCAGGGGCAGGGAATACTATGGCTACACCTTC.

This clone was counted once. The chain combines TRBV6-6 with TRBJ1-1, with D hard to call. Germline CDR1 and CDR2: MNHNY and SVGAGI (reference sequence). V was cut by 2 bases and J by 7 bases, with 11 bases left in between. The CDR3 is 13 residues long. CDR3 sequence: CASSYLIEGEAFF. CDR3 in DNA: TGTGCCAGCAGTTACCTTATCGAGGGTGAAGCTTTCTTT.

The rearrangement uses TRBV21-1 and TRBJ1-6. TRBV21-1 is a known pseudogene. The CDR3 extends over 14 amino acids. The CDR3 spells CASRSSGIYLPLHF. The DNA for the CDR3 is TGTGCCAGCAGGTCCTCCGGGATATATTTACCCCTCCACTTT.